This T cell receptor (beta chain) derives from a study of CD8+ T cells in alopecia areata. This clone appeared a few times. V lost 3 bases to trimming and J lost 0 bases, with 11 bases between them. This CDR3 region has 15 residues. Germline-derived CDR1 and CDR2 are MNHNS and SASEGT. RNA was isolated and reverse transcribed to cDNA, the sequencing template. The assay was immunoSEQ multiplex PCR, and TCRdb's table has in-frame clones only and misses some. The sample holds around 120,000 clones, approximately 60% seen once. The receptor's source is a human donor in good health. The chain links TRBV6-1 to TRBJ1-2; D is unclear. Sample: CD4+ T cells sorted from blood. The CDR3 nucleotides read TGTGCCAGCAGTGATATAGGTGTAGCTAACTATGGCTACACCTTC. It translates to CASSDIGVANYGYTF.